What follows is one T cell receptor (beta chain) and its context. Its antigen is undetermined. Full-length variable regions came from constant-region reverse primers plus semi-nested Nested Universal Primer A PCR. TCRdb independently ran MiXCR on the 5' RACE reads; one entry per CDR3 protein. The sample has several thousand distinct CDR3 sequences; roughly 72% are singletons. The memory fraction was CD4+CD45RO+CD25- cells. Trimming pared 0 bases from V and 9 bases from J, leaving 15 bases between. The CDR3 has 14 amino acids. CDR1 is DFQATT, CDR2 SNEGSKA, per germline (reference sequence). Findings of the study overall: Tumor Tregs overlapped most with tumor, then blood, naive CD4+ cells. Tumor memory CD4+ T cell TCR gene usage was found to cluster with blood and lymph node memory CD4+ cells and with lymph node naive CD4+ cells.

The TCR comes from a female donor with breast cancer. The sample comprised memory CD4+ T cells sorted from a lymph node. Subset noted: memory CD4+ T cells, CD4+CD45RO+CD25-. The V gene is TRBV20-1, the J gene TRBJ2-1; no clear D gene. CDR3 region: CSARDLLLTGEQFF. The CDR3 DNA sequence: TGCAGTGCTAGAGATCTCCTTTTAACGGGTGAGCAGTTCTTC.